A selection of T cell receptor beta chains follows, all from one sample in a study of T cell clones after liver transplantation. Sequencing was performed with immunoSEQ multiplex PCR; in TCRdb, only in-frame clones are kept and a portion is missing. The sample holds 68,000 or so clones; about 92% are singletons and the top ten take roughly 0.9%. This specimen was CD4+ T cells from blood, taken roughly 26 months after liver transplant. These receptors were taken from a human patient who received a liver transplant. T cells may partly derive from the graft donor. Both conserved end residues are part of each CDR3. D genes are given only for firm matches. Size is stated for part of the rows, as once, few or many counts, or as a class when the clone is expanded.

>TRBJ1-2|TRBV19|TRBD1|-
TGTGCCAGTAGTTCGGCTGGGACAGGGAACTATGGCTACACCTTC
CASSSAGTGNYGYTF
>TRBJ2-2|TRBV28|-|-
TGTGCCAGCAATAGAGATTCCGCCGGGGAGCTGTTTTTT
CASNRDSAGELFF
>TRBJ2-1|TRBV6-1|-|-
TGTGCCAGCAGTGAAATCGCCCAGCGGGTTTACAATGAGCAGTTCTTC
CASSEIAQRVYNEQFF
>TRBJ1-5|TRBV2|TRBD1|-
TGTGCCAGCAGTGAAGCGGGGGGACAGGGGGCAGGTCAGCCCCAGCATTTT
CASSEAGGQGAGQPQHF
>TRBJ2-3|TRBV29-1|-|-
TGCAGCGTTGAAGATCTTGGGGATACGCAGTATTTT
CSVEDLGDTQYF
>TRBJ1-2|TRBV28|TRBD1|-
TGTGCCAGCAGTTTGAAGGCCGGCAGGGGGCAATATGGCTACACCTTC
CASSLKAGRGQYGYTF
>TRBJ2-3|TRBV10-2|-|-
TGCGCCAGCAGTGAGGTGGGGTATACAGATACGCAGTATTTT
CASSEVGYTDTQYF
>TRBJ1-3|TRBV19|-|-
TGTGCCAGTAGTATCCAGCCTGGAAACACCATATATTTT
CASSIQPGNTIYF
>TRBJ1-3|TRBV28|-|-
TGTGCCAGCAGTTTAGTCCGGCGGGGAAACACCATATATTTT
CASSLVRRGNTIYF
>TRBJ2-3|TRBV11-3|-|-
TGTGCCAGCAGCTCGCCGGACTGGCTAGCCACAGATACGCAGTATTTT
CASSSPDWLATDTQYF
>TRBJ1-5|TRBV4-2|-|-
TGTGCCAGCAGCCAGGGCCCCGATCAGCCCCAGCATTTT
CASSQGPDQPQHF
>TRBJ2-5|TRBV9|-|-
TGTGCCAGCAGCGTTTTAGCGTTAGGGGAGACCCAGTACTTC
CASSVLALGETQYF
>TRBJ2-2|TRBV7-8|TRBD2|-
TGTGCCAGCAGCTATGGGGCTTCGGCGGGAGGGCCCGGGGAGCTGTTTTTT
CASSYGASAGGPGELFF
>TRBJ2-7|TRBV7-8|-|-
TGTGCCAGCAGCGTTCTAGCGCCAAGCTCCTACGAGCAGTACTTC
CASSVLAPSSYEQYF
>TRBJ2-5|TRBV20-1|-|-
TGCAGTGCTAGACAAGTAGAGACCCAGTACTTC
CSARQVETQYF
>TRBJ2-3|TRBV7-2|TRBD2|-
TGTGCCAGCAGCCCAAGCGGGAGGGCCACGGATACGCAGTATTTT
CASSPSGRATDTQYF
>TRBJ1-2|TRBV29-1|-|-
TGCAGCGCAGGAGGAGCTAACTATGGCTACACCTTC
CSAGGANYGYTF
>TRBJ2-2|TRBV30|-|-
TGTGCCTGGAGTAAACAGGCTCAGAACACCGGGGAGCTGTTTTTT
CAWSKQAQNTGELFF
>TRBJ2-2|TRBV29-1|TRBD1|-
TGCAGCGTTTCGGGACAGGGGGGTATCACCGGGGAGCTGTTTTTT
CSVSGQGGITGELFF
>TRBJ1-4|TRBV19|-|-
TGTGCCAGTAGTTCTCTCCCGGGAGGTTCTAATGAAAAACTGTTTTTT
CASSSLPGGSNEKLFF
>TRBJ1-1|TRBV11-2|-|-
TGTGCCAGCAGCAACACGGGGGGGCTTGGGGCTTTCTTT
CASSNTGGLGAFF
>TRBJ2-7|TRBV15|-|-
TGTGCCACCAGCAGAGATTTAGGCAGCTTAGACAATACCTACGAGCAGTACTTC
CATSRDLGSLDNTYEQYF
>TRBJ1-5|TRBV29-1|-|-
TGCAGCGTTGATTCACAGGGTGATCAGCCCCAGCATTTT
CSVDSQGDQPQHF
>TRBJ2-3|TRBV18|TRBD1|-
TGTACCAGCTCCCCTAAGGACAGGGGGATGACTCTTAGCACAGATACGCAGTATTTT
CTSSPKDRGMTLSTDTQYF
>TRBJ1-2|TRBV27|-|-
TGTGCCAGCAGTTTCAGGGACACCCGGGGAGGCTACACCTTC
CASSFRDTRGGYTF
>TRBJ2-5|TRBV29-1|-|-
TGCAGCGTGGAGAATCGGGAGACCCAGTACTTC
CSVENRETQYF
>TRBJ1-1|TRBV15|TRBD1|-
TGTGCCACCAGCAGAGGCCCGATCGGGACAGGGACTGAAGCTTTCTTT
CATSRGPIGTGTEAFF
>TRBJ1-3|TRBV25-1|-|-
TGTGCCAGCAGTGAATTGACCGGAAACACCATATATTTT
CASSELTGNTIYF
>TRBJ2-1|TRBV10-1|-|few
TGCGCCAGCAGTCGTCTCCGACAGCCAGCCTACAATGAGCAGTTCTTC
CASSRLRQPAYNEQFF
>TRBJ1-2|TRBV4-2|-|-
TGTGCCAGCAGCGCCACTGGGCAGGGTTATGGCTACACCTTC
CASSATGQGYGYTF
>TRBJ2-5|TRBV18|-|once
TGTGCCAGCTCACGGGAAGAGACCCAGTACTTC
CASSREETQYF
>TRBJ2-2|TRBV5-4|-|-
TGTGCCAGCAGCTCTCCTTCTTCCGGGAGTGTTAGTACCGGGGAGCTGTTTTTT
CASSSPSSGSVSTGELFF
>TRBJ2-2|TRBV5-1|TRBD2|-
TGCGCCAGCAGCTTGGGGCTAGCGGGAGGGCCAAGGACCGGGGAGCTGTTTTTT
CASSLGLAGGPRTGELFF
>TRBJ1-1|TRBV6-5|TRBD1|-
TGTGCCAGCAGCCTTAAGCCGACAGGGGTCACTGAAGCTTTCTTT
CASSLKPTGVTEAFF
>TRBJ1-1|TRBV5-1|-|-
TGCGCCAGCAGCTTGGCCAACGGGAACACTGAAGCTTTCTTT
CASSLANGNTEAFF
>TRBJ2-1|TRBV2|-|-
TGTGCCAGCAGCGTATATGAGCAGTTCTTC
CASSVYEQFF
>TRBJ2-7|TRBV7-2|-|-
TGTGCCAGCAGCTTAACTAGTACCTACGAGCAGTACTTC
CASSLTSTYEQYF
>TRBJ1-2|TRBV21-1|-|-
TGTGCCAGCAGCAAGGGGGCATACACCTTC
CASSKGAYTF
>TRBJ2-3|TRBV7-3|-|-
TGTGCCAGCAGTTCCGCTAGGACAGATACGCAGTATTTT
CASSSARTDTQYF
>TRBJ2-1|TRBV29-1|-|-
TGCAGCGTCCCGCCGGGAGCCGCTTACAGAAACTACAATGAGCAGTTCTTC
CSVPPGAAYRNYNEQFF
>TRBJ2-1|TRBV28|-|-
TGTGCCAGCAGTGTAACTAGCCGTGAGCAGTTCTTC
CASSVTSREQFF
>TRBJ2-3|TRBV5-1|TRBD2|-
TGCGCCAGCAGCCTAATAGCGGGAGCCGGGGCAGATACGCAGTATTTT
CASSLIAGAGADTQYF
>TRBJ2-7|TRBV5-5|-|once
TGTGCCAGCAGCCCCTCGACAGTGGGGCTACGCGAGCAGTACTTC
CASSPSTVGLREQYF
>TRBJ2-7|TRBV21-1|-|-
TGTGCCAGCAGCAAAACGGGGGGTAGCGGGTTGGTCTGTGAGCAGTACTTC
CASSKTGGSGLVCEQYF
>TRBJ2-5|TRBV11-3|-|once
TGTGCCAGCAGCGGGCAGGGTGGGCAAAAGACCCAGTACTTC
CASSGQGGQKTQYF